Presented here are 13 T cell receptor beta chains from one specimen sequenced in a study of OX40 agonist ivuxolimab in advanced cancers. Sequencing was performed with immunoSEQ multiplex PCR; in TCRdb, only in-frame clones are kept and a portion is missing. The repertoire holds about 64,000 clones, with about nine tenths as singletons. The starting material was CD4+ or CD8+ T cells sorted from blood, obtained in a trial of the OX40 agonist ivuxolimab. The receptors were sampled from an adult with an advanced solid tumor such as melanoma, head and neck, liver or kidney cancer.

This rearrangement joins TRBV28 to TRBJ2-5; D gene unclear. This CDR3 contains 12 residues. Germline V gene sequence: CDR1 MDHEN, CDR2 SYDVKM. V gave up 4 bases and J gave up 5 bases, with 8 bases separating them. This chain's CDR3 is CASSSERETQYF. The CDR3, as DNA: TGTGCCAGCAGTTCCGAAAGGGAGACCCAGTACTTC.

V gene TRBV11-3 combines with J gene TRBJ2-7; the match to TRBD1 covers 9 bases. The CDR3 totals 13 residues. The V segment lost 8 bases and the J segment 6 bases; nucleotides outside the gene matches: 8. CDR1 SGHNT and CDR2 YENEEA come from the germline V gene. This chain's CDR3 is CASSRDRESEQYF. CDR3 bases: TGTGCCAGCTCCCGGGACAGGGAGTCCGAGCAGTACTTC.

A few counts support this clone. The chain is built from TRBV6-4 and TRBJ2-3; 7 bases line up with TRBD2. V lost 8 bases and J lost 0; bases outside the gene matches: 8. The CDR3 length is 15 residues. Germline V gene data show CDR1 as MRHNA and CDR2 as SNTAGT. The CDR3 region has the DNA TGTGCCAGCCCCCGCCGAGCGGGAAGCACAGATACGCAGTATTTT. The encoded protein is CASPRRAGSTDTQYF.

The CDR3 bases are TGTGCCAGCACACTAGCGGTCCCCAATGAGCAGTTCTTC. This codes for CASTLAVPNEQFF. The gene calls are TRBV28 and TRBJ2-1, with 8 bases that match TRBD2. The CDR3 length is 13 residues. The junction had 5 bases not matched to a gene; V was cut back by 7 bases and J by 6 bases. Germline V gene lookup returns CDR1 MDHEN and CDR2 SYDVKM.

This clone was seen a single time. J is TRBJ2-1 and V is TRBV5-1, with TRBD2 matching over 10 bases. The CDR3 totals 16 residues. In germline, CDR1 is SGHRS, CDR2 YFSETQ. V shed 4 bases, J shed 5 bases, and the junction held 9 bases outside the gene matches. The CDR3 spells CASSLILSGRNNEQFF. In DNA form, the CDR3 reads TGCGCCAGCAGCCTGATCCTTAGCGGGAGGAACAATGAGCAGTTCTTC.

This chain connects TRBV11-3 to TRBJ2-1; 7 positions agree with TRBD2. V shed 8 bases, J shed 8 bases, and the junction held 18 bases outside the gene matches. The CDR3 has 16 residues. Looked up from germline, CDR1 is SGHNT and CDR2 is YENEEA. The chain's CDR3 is CASGLGLSGMVDEQFF. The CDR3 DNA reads TGTGCCAGCGGACTAGGACTTTCGGGAATGGTCGATGAGCAGTTCTTC.

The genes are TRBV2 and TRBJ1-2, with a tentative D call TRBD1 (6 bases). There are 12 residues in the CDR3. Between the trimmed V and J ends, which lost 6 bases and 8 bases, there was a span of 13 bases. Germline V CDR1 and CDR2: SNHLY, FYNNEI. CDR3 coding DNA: TGTGCCAGCAGCAAAAGGGGGATCGGCTACACCTTC. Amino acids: CASSKRGIGYTF.

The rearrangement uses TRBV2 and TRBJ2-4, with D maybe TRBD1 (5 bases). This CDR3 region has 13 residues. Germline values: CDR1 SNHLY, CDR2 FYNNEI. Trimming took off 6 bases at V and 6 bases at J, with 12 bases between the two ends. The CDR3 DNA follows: TGTGCCAGCAGCGCTAATACAGGAAACATTCAGTACTTC. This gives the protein CASSANTGNIQYF.

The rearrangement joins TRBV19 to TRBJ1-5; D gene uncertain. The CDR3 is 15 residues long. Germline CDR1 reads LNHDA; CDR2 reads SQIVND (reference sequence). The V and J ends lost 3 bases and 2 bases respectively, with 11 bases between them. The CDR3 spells CASSIEGVRNQPQHF. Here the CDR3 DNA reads TGTGCCAGTAGTATTGAGGGAGTCCGCAATCAGCCCCAGCATTTT.

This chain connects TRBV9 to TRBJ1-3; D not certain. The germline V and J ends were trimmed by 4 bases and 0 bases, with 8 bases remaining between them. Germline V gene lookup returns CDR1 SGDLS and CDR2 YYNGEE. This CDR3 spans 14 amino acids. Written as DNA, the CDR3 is TGTGCCAGCAGCTCGGACGCCTCTGGAAACACCATATATTTT. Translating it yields CASSSDASGNTIYF. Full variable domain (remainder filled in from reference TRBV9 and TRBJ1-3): DSGVTQTPKHLITATGQRVTLRCSPRSGDLSVYWYQQSLDQGLQFLIQYYNGEERAKGNILERFSAQQFPDLHSELNLSSLELGDSALYFCASSSDASGNTIYFGEGSWLTVV.

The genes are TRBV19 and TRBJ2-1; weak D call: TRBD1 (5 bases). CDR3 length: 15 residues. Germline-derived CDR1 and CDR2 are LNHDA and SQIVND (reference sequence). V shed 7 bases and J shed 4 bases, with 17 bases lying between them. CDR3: CASNSDTGLYNEQFF. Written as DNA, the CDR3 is TGTGCCAGTAATTCGGACACCGGATTGTACAATGAGCAGTTCTTC. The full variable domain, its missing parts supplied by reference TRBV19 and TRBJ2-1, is DGGITQSPKYLFRKEGQNVTLSCEQNLNHDAMYWYRQDPGQGLRLIYYSQIVNDFQKGDIAEGYSVSREKKESFPLTVTSAQKNPTAFYLCASNSDTGLYNEQFFGPGTRLTVL.

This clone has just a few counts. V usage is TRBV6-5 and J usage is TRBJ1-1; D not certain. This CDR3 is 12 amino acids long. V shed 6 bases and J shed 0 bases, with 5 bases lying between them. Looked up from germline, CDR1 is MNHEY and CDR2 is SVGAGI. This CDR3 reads CASRRLNTEAFF. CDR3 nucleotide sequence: TGTGCCAGCAGAAGATTGAACACTGAAGCTTTCTTT.

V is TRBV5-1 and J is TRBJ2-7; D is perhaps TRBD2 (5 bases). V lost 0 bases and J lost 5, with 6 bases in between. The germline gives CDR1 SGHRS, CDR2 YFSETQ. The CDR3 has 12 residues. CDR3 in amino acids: CASSLGLNEQYF. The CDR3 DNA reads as TGCGCCAGCAGCTTGGGACTAAACGAGCAGTACTTC.